This entry lists 2 T cell receptor beta chains sequenced from one sample in a study of blood T cell repertoires in COVID-19. The table came from immunoSEQ multiplex PCR; TCRdb's copy has only in-frame clones and leaves some out. The sample shows around 120,000 clones, around four fifths of them seen only once. The material sequenced was peripheral blood. The receptors derive from a man aged 70 or older with active or convalescent COVID-19.

This clone showed up just a few times. CDR3 in DNA: TGTGCCAGCAGCGAGGCTAGCGGGAGGGCCCCGGGTGAGACCCAGTACTTC. Encoded protein: CASSEASGRAPGETQYF. J is TRBJ2-5 and V is TRBV11-2, with TRBD2 matching 12 bases. The CDR3 spans 17 residues. V lost 5 bases and J lost 5; bases outside the gene matches: 12. Germline V gene data show CDR1 as SGHAT and CDR2 as FQNNGV.

The chain carries TRBV6-5 and TRBJ2-1; tentatively, D is TRBD1 (7 bases). Germline V lookup: CDR1 MNHEY, CDR2 SVGAGI. CDR3 length equals 13 residues. The V end lost 6 bases, the J end lost 7 bases, and 13 bases lay between the germline ends. CDR3 protein: CASRETGRNEQFF. CDR3 sequence (DNA): TGTGCCAGCAGGGAGACAGGGAGGAATGAGCAGTTCTTC.